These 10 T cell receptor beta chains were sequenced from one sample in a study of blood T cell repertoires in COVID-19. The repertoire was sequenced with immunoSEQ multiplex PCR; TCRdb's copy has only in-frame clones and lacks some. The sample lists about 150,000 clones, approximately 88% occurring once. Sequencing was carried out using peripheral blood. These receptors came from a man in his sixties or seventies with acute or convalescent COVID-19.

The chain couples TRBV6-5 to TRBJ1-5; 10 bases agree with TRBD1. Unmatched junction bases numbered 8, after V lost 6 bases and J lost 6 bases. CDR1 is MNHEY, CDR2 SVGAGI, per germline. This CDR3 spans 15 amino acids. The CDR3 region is CASSSDRGSTQPQHF. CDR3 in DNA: TGTGCCAGCAGCTCGGACAGGGGGTCAACTCAGCCCCAGCATTTT.

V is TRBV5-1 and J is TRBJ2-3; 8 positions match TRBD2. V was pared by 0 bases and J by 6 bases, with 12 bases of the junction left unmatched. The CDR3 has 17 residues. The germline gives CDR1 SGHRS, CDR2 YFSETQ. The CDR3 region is CASSLEGTRLSGDTQYF. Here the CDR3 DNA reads TGCGCCAGCAGCTTGGAGGGGACTAGGCTAAGTGGGGATACGCAGTATTTT.

In nucleotides, the CDR3 is TGTGCCAGCAGTCCCCGGACACTAAACTATGGCTACACCTTC. The encoded protein is CASSPRTLNYGYTF. The V call is TRBV6-5, the J call TRBJ1-2, with a possible D match to TRBD1 (5 bases). Germline assignment: CDR1 MNHEY and CDR2 SVGAGI. V lost 5 bases and J lost 2, with 12 bases in between. This CDR3 has 14 amino acids.

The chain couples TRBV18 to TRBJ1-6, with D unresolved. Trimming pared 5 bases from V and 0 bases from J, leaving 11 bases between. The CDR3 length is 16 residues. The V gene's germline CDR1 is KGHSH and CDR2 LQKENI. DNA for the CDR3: TGTGCCAGCTCATCCGAGTGGAGCTCCTATAATTCACCCCTCCACTTT. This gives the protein CASSSEWSSYNSPLHF.

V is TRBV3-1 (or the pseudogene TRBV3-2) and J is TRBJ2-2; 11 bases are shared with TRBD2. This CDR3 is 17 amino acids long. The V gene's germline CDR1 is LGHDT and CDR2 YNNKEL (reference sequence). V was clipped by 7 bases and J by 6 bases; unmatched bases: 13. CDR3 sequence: CASTLNPPLAGAGELFF. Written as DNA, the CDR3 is TGTGCCAGCACCCTTAACCCCCCACTAGCGGGAGCCGGGGAGCTGTTTTTT.

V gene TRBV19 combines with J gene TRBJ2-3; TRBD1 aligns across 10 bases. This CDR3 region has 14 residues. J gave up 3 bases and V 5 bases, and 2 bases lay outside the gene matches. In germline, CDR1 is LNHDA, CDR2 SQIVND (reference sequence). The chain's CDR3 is CASSAGQGTDTQYF. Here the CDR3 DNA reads TGTGCCAGTAGTGCGGGACAGGGGACAGATACGCAGTATTTT.

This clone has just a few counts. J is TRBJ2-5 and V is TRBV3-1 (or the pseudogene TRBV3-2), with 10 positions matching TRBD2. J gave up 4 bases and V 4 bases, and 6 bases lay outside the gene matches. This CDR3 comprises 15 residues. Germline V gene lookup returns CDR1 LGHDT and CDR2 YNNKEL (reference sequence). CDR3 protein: CASSLLASGGETQYF. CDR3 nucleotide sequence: TGTGCCAGCAGCCTCCTGGCTAGCGGGGGAGAGACCCAGTACTTC.

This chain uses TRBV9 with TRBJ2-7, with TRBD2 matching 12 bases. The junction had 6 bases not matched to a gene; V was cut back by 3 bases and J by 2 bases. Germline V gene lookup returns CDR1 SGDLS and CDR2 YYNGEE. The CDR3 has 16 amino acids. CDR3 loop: CASSADLAGGPYEQYF. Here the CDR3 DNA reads TGTGCCAGCAGCGCAGACCTAGCGGGAGGGCCCTACGAGCAGTACTTC.

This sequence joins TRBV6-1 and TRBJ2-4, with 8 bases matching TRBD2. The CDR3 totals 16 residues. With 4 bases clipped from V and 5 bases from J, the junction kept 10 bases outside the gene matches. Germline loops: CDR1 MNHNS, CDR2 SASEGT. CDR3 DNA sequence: TGTGCCAGCAGTGTACGGGAGGGGACACTGGAAAACATTCAGTACTTC. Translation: CASSVREGTLENIQYF.

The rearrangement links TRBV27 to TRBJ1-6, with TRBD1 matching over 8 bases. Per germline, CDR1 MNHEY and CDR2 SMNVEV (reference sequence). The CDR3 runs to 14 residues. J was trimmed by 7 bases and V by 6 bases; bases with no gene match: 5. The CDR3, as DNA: TGTGCCAGCAGCTACAGGGGGGGGAATTCACCCCTCCACTTT. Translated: CASSYRGGNSPLHF.